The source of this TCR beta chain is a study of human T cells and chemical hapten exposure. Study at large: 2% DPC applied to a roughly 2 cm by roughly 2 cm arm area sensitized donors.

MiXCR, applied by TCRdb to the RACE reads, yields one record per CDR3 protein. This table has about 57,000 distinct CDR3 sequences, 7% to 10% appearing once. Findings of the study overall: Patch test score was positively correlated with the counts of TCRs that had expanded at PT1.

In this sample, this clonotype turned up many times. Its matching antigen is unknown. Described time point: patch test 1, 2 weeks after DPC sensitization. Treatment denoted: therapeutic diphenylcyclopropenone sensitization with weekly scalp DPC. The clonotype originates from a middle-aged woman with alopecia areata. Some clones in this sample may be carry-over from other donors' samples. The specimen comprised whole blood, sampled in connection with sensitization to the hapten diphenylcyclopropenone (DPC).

The CDR3 nucleotides read TGCGCCAGCAGCCTTTCGGGGAGGGGAGACACTGAAGCTTTCTTT. This sequence encodes CASSLSGRGDTEAFF. V usage is TRBV5-1 and J usage is TRBJ1-1, with TRBD1 as a possible D gene (5 bases). Trimming cost V 4 bases and J 3 bases, with 16 bases left between them. Germline V lookup: CDR1 SGHRS, CDR2 YFSETQ. The CDR3 sequence is 15 residues long.